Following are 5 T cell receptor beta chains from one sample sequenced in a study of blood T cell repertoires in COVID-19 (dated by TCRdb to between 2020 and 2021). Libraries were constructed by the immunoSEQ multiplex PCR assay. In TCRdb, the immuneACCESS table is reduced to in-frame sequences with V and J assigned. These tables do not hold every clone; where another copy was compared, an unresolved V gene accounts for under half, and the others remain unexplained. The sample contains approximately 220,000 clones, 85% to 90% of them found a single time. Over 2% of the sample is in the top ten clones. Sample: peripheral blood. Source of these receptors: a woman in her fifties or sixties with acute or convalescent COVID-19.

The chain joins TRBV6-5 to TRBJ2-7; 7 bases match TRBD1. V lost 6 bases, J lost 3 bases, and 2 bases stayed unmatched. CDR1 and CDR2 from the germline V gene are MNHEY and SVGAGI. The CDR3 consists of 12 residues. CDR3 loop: CASSRDSYEQYF. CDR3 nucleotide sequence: TGTGCCAGCAGCCGGGACAGCTACGAGCAGTACTTC.

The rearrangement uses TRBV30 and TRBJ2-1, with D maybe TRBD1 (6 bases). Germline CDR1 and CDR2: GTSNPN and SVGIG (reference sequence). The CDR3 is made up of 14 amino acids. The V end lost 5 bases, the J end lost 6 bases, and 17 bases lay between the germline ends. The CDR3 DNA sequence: TGTGCCTGGGGGCCAGGGGCCACCCTCAATGAGCAGTTCTTC. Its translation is CAWGPGATLNEQFF.

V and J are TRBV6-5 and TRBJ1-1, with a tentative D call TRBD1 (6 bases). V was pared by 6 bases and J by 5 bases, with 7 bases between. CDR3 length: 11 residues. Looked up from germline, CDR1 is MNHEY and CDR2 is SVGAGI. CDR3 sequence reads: CASRGQTEAFF. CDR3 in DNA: TGTGCCAGCAGGGGACAAACTGAAGCTTTCTTT.

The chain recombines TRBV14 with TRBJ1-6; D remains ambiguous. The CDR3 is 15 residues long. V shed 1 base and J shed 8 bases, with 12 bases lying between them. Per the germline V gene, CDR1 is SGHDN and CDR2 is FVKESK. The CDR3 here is CASSQGPPRDSPLHF. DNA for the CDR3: TGTGCCAGCAGCCAAGGACCCCCGAGGGATTCACCCCTCCACTTT.

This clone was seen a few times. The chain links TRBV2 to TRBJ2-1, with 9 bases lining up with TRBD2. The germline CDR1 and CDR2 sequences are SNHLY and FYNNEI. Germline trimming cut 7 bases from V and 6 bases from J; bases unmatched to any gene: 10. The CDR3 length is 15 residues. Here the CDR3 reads CASKQGLASGNEQFF. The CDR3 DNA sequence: TGTGCCAGCAAACAGGGACTAGCAAGTGGCAATGAGCAGTTCTTC.